Listed below are T cell receptor beta chains from one sample, sequenced in a study of cytomegalovirus exposure and HLA in healthy donors. Here immunoSEQ multiplex PCR was the method, and the copy in TCRdb shows in-frame clones only, minus some. The table has about 180,000 clones, 84% seen once. Specimen: PBMCs. The receptors were gathered from a boy aged 2-15 years in good health and CMV-seronegative. Both conserved end residues are part of each CDR3. The D gene is left open where the match is weak. Rows give clone size only sometimes, using once, few, many, or a class for an expanded clone.

>TRBJ2-7|TRBD2|TRBV10-1|NA
CANIGLAGHSGSYEQYF
TGCGCCAACATCGGACTAGCGGGACACAGCGGTTCCTACGAGCAGTACTTC
>TRBJ1-5|TRBD1|TRBV28|once
CASSFVGWDSTVNQPQHF
TGTGCCAGCAGTTTCGTCGGGTGGGACAGTACTGTTAATCAGCCCCAGCATTTT
>TRBJ2-1|NA|TRBV6-6|NA
CASTKNRDGEQFF
TGTGCCAGCACCAAAAACAGGGACGGTGAGCAGTTCTTC
>TRBJ2-1|TRBD1|TRBV6-6|NA
CASRDRGAYNEQFF
TGTGCCAGCAGAGACAGGGGGGCCTACAATGAGCAGTTCTTC
>TRBJ1-2|TRBD1|TRBV7-2|NA
CASLGLGQRQGPNYGYTF
TGTGCCAGCCTCGGGTTAGGGCAGCGACAGGGGCCTAACTATGGCTACACCTTC
>TRBJ2-5|NA|TRBV5-1|NA
CASSLDYQETQYF
TGCGCCAGCAGCTTGGACTATCAAGAGACCCAGTACTTC
>TRBJ1-4|NA|TRBV10-3|NA
CAISESKQGDEKLFF
TGTGCCATCAGTGAGTCCAAACAGGGAGATGAAAAACTGTTTTTT
>TRBJ2-2|TRBD2|TRBV18|NA
CASSSGLAVNTGELFF
TGTGCCAGCTCATCGGGACTAGCGGTTAACACCGGGGAGCTGTTTTTT
>TRBJ1-2|NA|TRBV28|NA
CASSLMADYGYTF
TGTGCCAGCAGTTTAATGGCAGACTATGGCTACACCTTC
>TRBJ2-7|TRBD2|TRBV19|NA
CASSSAGGASYEQYF
TGTGCCAGTAGTTCGGCGGGGGGGGCCTCCTACGAGCAGTACTTC
>TRBJ2-7|NA|TRBV5-6|NA
CASRGLTGAPYEQYF
TGTGCCAGCAGAGGGCTAACGGGAGCTCCCTACGAGCAGTACTTC
>TRBJ2-1|TRBD1|TRBV6-5|NA
CASSYSIQGVSNEQFF
TGTGCCAGCAGTTATTCGATACAGGGGGTGTCCAATGAGCAGTTCTTC
>TRBJ2-1|TRBD2|TRBV5-8|NA
CASSLGRTSGSGVSYNEQFF
TGTGCCAGCAGCTTGGGTCGGACTAGCGGGAGTGGTGTATCCTACAATGAGCAGTTCTTC
>TRBJ2-2|TRBD1|TRBV11-2|few
CASSWDRVNTGELFF
TGTGCCAGCAGCTGGGACAGGGTTAACACCGGGGAGCTGTTTTTT
>TRBJ2-3|NA|TRBV5-4|NA
CASSSSLDTQYF
TGTGCCAGCAGCTCGTCTCTAGATACGCAGTATTTT
>TRBJ2-7|NA|TRBV4-1|NA
CASSQNRGEQYF
TGCGCCAGCAGCCAAAACAGAGGGGAGCAGTACTTC
>TRBJ2-7|TRBD2|TRBV7-6|NA
CASSSGGRDEQYF
TGTGCCAGCAGCTCCGGGGGGAGGGACGAGCAGTACTTC
>TRBJ2-3|TRBD1|TRBV12-5|NA
CASGFQGQGRTDTQYF
TGTGCTAGTGGTTTTCAAGGACAGGGGCGCACAGATACGCAGTATTTT
>TRBJ2-7|NA|TRBV9|NA
CASSSPRYPYEQYF
TGTGCCAGCAGCTCACCCCGCTACCCCTACGAGCAGTACTTC
>TRBJ2-5|TRBD2|TRBV25-1|NA
CASSSSGLAGEGETQYF
TGTGCCAGCAGCAGCTCGGGACTAGCGGGAGAGGGGGAGACCCAGTACTTC
>TRBJ2-7|TRBD2|TRBV6-1|few
CASTASGRDEQYF
TGTGCCAGCACCGCTAGCGGGAGGGACGAGCAGTACTTC
>TRBJ1-4|NA|TRBV28|NA
CASSYSNEKLFF
TGTGCCAGCAGTTACTCCAATGAAAAACTGTTTTTT